This T cell receptor (beta chain) stems from a study of T cell changes during pregnancy in multiple sclerosis. This clone was seen just once. The protocol was immunoSEQ multiplex PCR, while the TCRdb copy is restricted to in-frame clones and leaves out a portion. The repertoire has over 60,000 clones, roughly 89% of them found once; the top ten carry less than 0.85%. Per germline, CDR1 GTSNPN and CDR2 SVGIG (reference sequence). The V gene end was trimmed by 5 bases and the J gene end by 4 bases; junction bases not matched to a gene: 8. The CDR3 runs 14 residues. The chain couples TRBV30 to TRBJ2-3; 8 positions match TRBD2. The TCR sequence derives from a female donor in good health, enrolled as a control in a pregnancy study. Sequencing used peripheral blood, obtained in the third trimester of pregnancy. CDR3 bases: TGTGCCTGGTCCCGTCCGGGGGGGGCAGATACGCAGTATTTT. This codes for CAWSRPGGADTQYF.